The 4 T cell receptor beta chains given below trace back to one sample, sequenced in a study of memory CD4+ T cells and cytomegalovirus serostatus. Method: immunoSEQ multiplex PCR; TCRdb's copy keeps in-frame clones and lacks some. This sample has 75,000 to 95,000 clones, with more than 70% found just once. The sort gate was single viable CD3+CD4+CD8-CD45RO+ cells for memory CD4+ T cells. The sequenced material came from memory CD4+ T cells from blood. The receptors shown here come from an adult in good health and CMV-seronegative.

The rearrangement uses TRBV6-6 and TRBJ1-1, with D perhaps matching TRBD1 (5 bases). In germline, CDR1 is MNHNY, CDR2 SVGAGI (reference sequence). V shed 0 bases and J shed 12 bases, with 14 bases lying between them. The CDR3 extends over 13 amino acids. The CDR3 loop is CASSYSQGGRTFF. DNA of the CDR3: TGTGCCAGCAGTTACTCCCAGGGAGGAAGAACTTTCTTT.

This rearrangement joins TRBV7-3 to TRBJ2-1, with 11 bases lining up with TRBD2. There are 17 residues in the CDR3. CDR1 and CDR2 (germline): SGHTA, FQGTGA. Germline trimming cut 1 base from V and 6 bases from J; bases unmatched to any gene: 8. The CDR3 region is CASSLMGVAGGSNEQFF. Here the CDR3 DNA reads TGTGCCAGCAGCTTAATGGGAGTAGCGGGGGGGTCCAATGAGCAGTTCTTC.

The V and J genes are TRBV7-3 and TRBJ2-2; 9 bases map to TRBD2. Germline assignment: CDR1 SGHTA and CDR2 FQGTGA. The J segment lost 5 bases and the V segment lost 6 bases, leaving 10 bases of the junction unmatched. The CDR3 covers 16 residues. CDR3 residues: CASRGGGLAGTGELFF. CDR3 in DNA: TGTGCCAGCAGGGGCGGCGGGCTAGCGGGGACCGGGGAGCTGTTTTTT.

The V gene is TRBV19, the J gene TRBJ1-2; TRBD1 aligns across 10 bases. CDR1 is LNHDA and CDR2 is SQIVND in the germline V gene (reference sequence). Trimming removed 2 bases from V and 8 bases from J; junction bases left unmatched: 5. The CDR3 extends over 14 amino acids. CDR3 DNA sequence: TGTGCCAGTAGTATAAGGGGGACAGGGGTAGGCTACACCTTC. Its translation is CASSIRGTGVGYTF.